These T cell receptor beta chains were read from a single sample in a study of blood T cell repertoires in COVID-19. TCRdb keeps only in-frame clones here, not all; method: immunoSEQ multiplex PCR. The sample includes roughly 210,000 clones, around 84% of them seen just once. The sequenced sample consisted of peripheral blood. Receptors originate from a woman aged 80 or over with COVID-19, enrolled during active disease. The CDR3 runs from the conserved cysteine through the conserved F or W. The order of the fields is J gene, CDR3 length, D gene, clone size, V gene, CDR3 protein, CDR3 DNA. D genes are given only for firm matches. Not every row has a clone size; where given, it reads once, few, many or a size class.

>TRBJ2-7|13|TRBD2|once|TRBV18
CASSLAGAYEQYF
TGTGCCAGCTCACTAGCGGGGGCCTACGAGCAGTACTTC
>TRBJ1-6|16|.|.|TRBV27
CASSLTGGRLDSPLHF
TGTGCCAGCAGTTTAACGGGGGGTCGGTTAGATTCACCCCTCCACTTT
>TRBJ2-1|16|.|.|TRBV6-2/TRBV6-3
CASSWGLTGRGNEQFF
TGTGCCAGCAGTTGGGGGTTGACAGGCAGAGGCAATGAGCAGTTCTTC
>TRBJ1-1|14|TRBD1|.|TRBV5-1
CASSSGQGNTEAFF
TGCGCCAGCAGCTCGGGACAGGGGAACACTGAAGCTTTCTTT
>TRBJ1-2|13|.|.|TRBV6-5
CASSYLQGRGYTF
TGTGCCAGCAGTTACCTGCAGGGCCGTGGCTACACCTTC
>TRBJ1-1|14|.|.|TRBV5-1
CASSPRGGSTEAFF
TGCGCCAGCAGCCCTCGAGGCGGGAGCACTGAAGCTTTCTTT
>TRBJ1-4|15|.|.|TRBV5-8
CASSLLGDLNEKLFF
TGTGCCAGCAGCCTCCTTGGTGACTTAAATGAAAAACTGTTTTTT
>TRBJ2-2|14|.|.|TRBV5-4
CASSFIENTGELFF
TGTGCCAGCAGCTTCATAGAGAACACCGGGGAGCTGTTTTTT
>TRBJ2-5|14|TRBD2|.|TRBV18
CASSRTSGSETQYF
TGTGCCAGCTCAAGGACTAGCGGGTCAGAGACCCAGTACTTC
>TRBJ2-5|16|TRBD1|.|TRBV7-2
CASSLEGTTGMRTQYF
TGTGCCAGCAGCCTAGAAGGGACGACAGGGATGCGGACCCAGTACTTC
>TRBJ2-5|15|TRBD1|.|TRBV23-1
CASSHPDRTGVTQYF
TGCGCCAGCAGTCACCCGGACAGGACAGGGGTTACCCAGTACTTC
>TRBJ2-3|18|.|.|TRBV27
CASSLSPTGPLSTDTQYF
TGTGCCAGCAGTTTATCCCCCACAGGACCACTAAGCACAGATACGCAGTATTTT
>TRBJ2-1|14|.|.|TRBV2
CASKPTGQYNEQFF
TGTGCCAGCAAACCGACAGGCCAATACAATGAGCAGTTCTTC
>TRBJ1-3|15|.|.|TRBV29-1
CSVFHELTSGNTIYF
TGCAGCGTTTTTCATGAACTCACCTCTGGAAACACCATATATTTT
>TRBJ1-2|15|.|.|TRBV5-1
CASSFTGLYGVGYTF
TGCGCCAGCAGCTTTACGGGACTTTATGGGGTAGGCTACACCTTC
>TRBJ1-6|13|.|.|TRBV2
CASSERVSSPLHF
TGTGCCAGCAGTGAACGGGTATCTTCACCCCTCCACTTT
>TRBJ1-2|16|TRBD1|.|TRBV6-5
CASSSHALGQVDGYTF
TGTGCCAGCAGTTCCCACGCCCTGGGACAGGTGGATGGCTACACCTTC
>TRBJ1-3|14|TRBD1|.|TRBV5-4
CASSPGQLGHTIYF
TGTGCCAGCAGTCCGGGACAGCTGGGTCACACCATATATTTT
>TRBJ1-3|14|TRBD1|.|TRBV30
CAWSVTGARNTIYF
TGTGCCTGGAGTGTGACAGGGGCCAGAAACACCATATATTTT
>TRBJ2-3|16|TRBD2|.|TRBV5-1
CASSLVVRGGTDTQYF
TGCGCCAGCAGCTTGGTTGTGCGGGGGGGCACAGATACGCAGTATTTT
>TRBJ1-4|16|TRBD1|.|TRBV6-6
CASSSRQGATNEKLFF
TGTGCCAGCAGTTCGAGACAGGGTGCAACTAATGAAAAACTGTTTTTT
>TRBJ1-2|14|.|.|TRBV11-2
CASSPTGSTYGYTF
TGTGCCAGCAGCCCCACAGGGTCGACGTATGGCTACACCTTC
>TRBJ2-1|17|TRBD2|.|TRBV5-1
CASSLGNLAGGYNEQFF
TGCGCCAGCAGCTTGGGTAACCTAGCGGGGGGTTACAATGAGCAGTTCTTC
>TRBJ1-4|14|.|.|TRBV3-1/TRBV3-2
CASRPTTTNEKLFF
TGTGCCAGCAGGCCGACAACAACTAATGAAAAACTGTTTTTT
>TRBJ2-2|15|.|few|TRBV5-1
CASSLQDSNTGELFF
TGCGCCAGCAGCTTACAGGATTCGAACACCGGGGAGCTGTTTTTT
>TRBJ1-5|15|.|.|TRBV6-1
CASSEQGTSNQPQHF
TGTGCCAGCAGTGAGCAGGGGACCAGCAATCAGCCCCAGCATTTT
>TRBJ2-5|14|.|.|TRBV19
CASSKGGLGETQYF
TGTGCCAGTAGTAAAGGAGGGCTCGGGGAGACCCAGTACTTC
>TRBJ1-5|15|TRBD1|.|TRBV7-8
CASRKGQGFNQPQHF
TGTGCCAGCAGGAAGGGACAGGGGTTTAATCAGCCCCAGCATTTT
>TRBJ1-6|10|TRBD1|.|TRBV20-1
CSASDRVLHF
TGCAGTGCCAGCGACAGGGTTCTCCACTTT
>TRBJ1-1|14|TRBD1|.|TRBV7-3
CASAGTGGNTEAFF
TGTGCCAGCGCCGGGACAGGGGGGAACACTGAAGCTTTCTTT
>TRBJ1-3|17|TRBD1|.|TRBV4-3
CASSLGTDLHSGNTIYF
TGCGCCAGCAGCCTCGGGACAGATCTTCACTCTGGAAACACCATATATTTT
>TRBJ1-1|15|TRBD1|.|TRBV27
CASSRQGAPNTEAFF
TGTGCCAGCAGTCGACAGGGGGCCCCGAACACTGAAGCTTTCTTT
>TRBJ2-7|14|.|.|TRBV30
CAWSNLDGLYEQYF
TGTGCCTGGAGCAATCTTGACGGACTCTACGAGCAGTACTTC
>TRBJ1-4|15|.|.|TRBV19
CASSGQARPEGKLFF
TGTGCCAGTAGTGGCCAAGCACGCCCAGAGGGAAAACTGTTTTTT
>TRBJ1-3|14|.|few|TRBV25-1
CASSDPRLINTIYF
TGTGCCAGCAGTGACCCCAGGTTGATAAACACCATATATTTT
>TRBJ2-3|15|.|.|TRBV7-9
CASSYGTLTSDTQYF
TGTGCCAGCAGCTATGGGACACTCACCTCAGATACGCAGTATTTT
>TRBJ1-5|15|TRBD1|.|TRBV18
CASSSQGASNQPQHF
TGTGCCAGCTCCAGCCAGGGGGCGAGCAATCAGCCCCAGCATTTT
>TRBJ1-6|13|.|.|TRBV5-4
CASSFGKDSPLHF
TGTGCCAGCAGCTTCGGGAAGGATTCACCCCTCCACTTT
>TRBJ2-7|14|TRBD1|.|TRBV9
CASSARDRPYEQYF
TGTGCCAGCAGCGCCCGGGACAGGCCCTACGAGCAGTACTTC
>TRBJ1-4|14|TRBD1|.|TRBV5-1
CASSSGGPNEKLFF
TGCGCCAGCAGCTCAGGGGGTCCTAATGAAAAACTGTTTTTT
>TRBJ2-5|12|.|.|TRBV29-1
CSGRQYQETQYF
TGCAGCGGACGACAGTACCAAGAGACCCAGTACTTC
>TRBJ1-2|13|.|.|TRBV3-1/TRBV3-2
CASSQDRSYGYTF
TGTGCCAGCAGCCAAGATAGGAGCTATGGCTACACCTTC
>TRBJ2-2|13|.|few|TRBV7-2
CASSFASTGELFF
TGTGCCAGCAGCTTTGCGAGCACCGGGGAGCTGTTTTTT
>TRBJ1-2|10|.|.|TRBV27
CASSPLGYTF
TGTGCCAGCAGTCCCCTGGGCTACACCTTC